This T cell receptor beta chain was obtained from a study of shared T cell receptors in the human thymus. J lost 8 bases, V lost 3 bases, and 12 bases had no gene match. The CDR3 runs to 15 residues. The germline CDR1 and CDR2 sequences are SGHDN and FVKESK. TCRdb keeps only in-frame clones here, not all; method: immunoSEQ multiplex PCR. The sample includes hundreds of thousands of clones, approximately 90% of them seen just once. A further study also used this sample, focusing on human thymus T cells. As that study records: Healthy Finnish infants undergoing corrective surgery for congenital heart defects provided the donor material. Corrective cardiac surgery supplied the resected thymus tissue. Thymic as well as blood repertoires seemed to favor certain V and J genes unevenly.

V gene TRBV14 combines with J gene TRBJ1-1; 7 positions match TRBD1. Material for sequencing was thymocytes. The source is a boy under two years old with a congenital heart defect. The DNA for the CDR3 is TGTGCCAGCAGCCAGACAGGGTCGGACTTTTGGGAAGCTTTCTTT. Translated, it gives CASSQTGSDFWEAFF.